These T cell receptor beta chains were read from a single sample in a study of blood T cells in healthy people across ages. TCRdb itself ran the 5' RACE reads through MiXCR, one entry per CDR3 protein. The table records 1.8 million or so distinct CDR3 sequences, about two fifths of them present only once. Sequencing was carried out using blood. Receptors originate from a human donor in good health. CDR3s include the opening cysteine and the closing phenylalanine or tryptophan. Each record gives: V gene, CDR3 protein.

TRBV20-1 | CSARVGYGETQYF
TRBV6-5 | CAALEATYGYTF
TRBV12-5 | CASGSFYNSPLHF
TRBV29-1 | CSVGDRNLNEQFF
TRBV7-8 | CASSPPLGTSYNEQFF
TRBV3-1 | CASSGYNKGSTEAFF
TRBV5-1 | CASSPGGVSTSNEQYF
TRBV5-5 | CASSLREVQPQHF
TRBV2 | CASSPRHQSSYEQYF
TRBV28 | CASSPKLAGMTDTQYF
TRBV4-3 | CASSQVEWSDTQYF
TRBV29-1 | CSVSRENTEAFF
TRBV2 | CASTLDRGYSYEQYF
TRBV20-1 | CSAHALAATGTQYF
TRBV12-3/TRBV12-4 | CASTPSTVSEEDYGYTF
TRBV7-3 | CASSRLGTGLQDGYTF
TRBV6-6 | CASSLSPPPYQESQYF
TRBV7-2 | CASSHSGGHSYEQFF
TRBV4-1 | CASSQGDGGNAEAFF
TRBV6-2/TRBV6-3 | CASRPGVGQPRDEQYF
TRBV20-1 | CSAAIGGPYNEQFF
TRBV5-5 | CASSPILTNTEAFF
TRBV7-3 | CASSSNRGGEAFF
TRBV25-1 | CASSEYTGRGNYGYTF
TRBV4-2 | CASGKSSTLNTEAFF
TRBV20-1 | CSASSPRGFGYTF
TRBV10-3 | CAITSGTSDDEQFF
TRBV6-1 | CAILEGVYEQYF
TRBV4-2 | CASSQGAGTGDSGANVLTF
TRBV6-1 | CASIDGRYGYTF
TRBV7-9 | CASSREGQYNEQFF
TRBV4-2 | CASSQDTVKEQFF
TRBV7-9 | CASSLSVFGELFF
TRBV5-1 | CASSLRQGRNGELFF
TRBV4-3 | CASSQDRRHHTQYF
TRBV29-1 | CSATQGGVYGYTF
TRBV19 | CASSGTLSSYEQFF
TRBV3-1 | CASSQDGRDEKLFF
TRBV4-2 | CATKQGVGYGYTF
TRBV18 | CASSNGQETQYF
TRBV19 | CASSSLAGGADWDYGYTF
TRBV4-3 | CASSQDAREKLFF
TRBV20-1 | CSARDRGPGELFF
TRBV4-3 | CASSQAATGATEAFF
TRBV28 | CASSLRTSNHGYTF
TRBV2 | CASSVLGPQSSYNEQFF
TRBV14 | CASSQVEGLLWDTQYF
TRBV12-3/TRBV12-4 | CASSAPRTGGRETQYF
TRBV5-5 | CASRWALDGANVLTF
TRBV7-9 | CASSTKGGLSHQETQYF
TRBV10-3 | CAISLGLLGETQYF
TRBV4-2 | CASSQDVMDGEQFF
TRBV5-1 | CASALSSGNYGYTF